This T cell receptor beta chain was obtained from a study of T cell responses to AZD1222 COVID-19 vaccine. General observations from the study: Vaccine-associated CD4 TCRs ranged over spike, dominating at 160-218 and 743-854. Vaccination with two AZD1222 doses was followed by a rise in Spike-specific TCR breadth and depth. There were repertoire samples only from the period after the peak T cell response. Among the donors, most were white British and more were female, and clonal diversity was possibly underestimated.

Libraries were prepared by immunoSEQ multiplex PCR; TCRdb keeps only in-frame clonotypes and omits some of them. In the table there are around 180,000 clones, 75% to 95% of which are singletons. This CDR3 contains 14 residues. Trimming took 5 bases from V and 2 from J, leaving 11 bases between them. Looked up from germline, CDR1 is SGHNT and CDR2 is YENEEA. In the case of this clone: Its cognate antigen is unknown.

The source was peripheral blood, collected on day 0 of AZD1222 vaccination. The sequence derives from an adult in good health. The chain has TRBV11-3 and TRBJ2-3; tentative D call: TRBD1 (5 bases). The CDR3: CASSPRQTTDTQYF. The CDR3 DNA follows: TGTGCCAGCAGCCCGAGACAGACCACAGATACGCAGTATTTT.